This T cell receptor beta chain was captured by sequencing in a study of blood T cell repertoires in COVID-19 (dated by TCRdb to 2020 to 2021). Study-level background: Collaborator samples came from the United States, Italy and Spain and covered acute and convalescent phases of COVID-19. Deeply sampled blood TCRbeta repertoires from subjects exposed to, actively infected with, or recovered from COVID-19 were included in the dataset. Where available, HLA class I and class II types were obtained from metadata supplied by the sample provider rather than from assay-based typing. The samples were drawn from two sources: the first 160 participants of the ongoing ImmuneRACE study, and over 1,000 subjects contributed by 6 global collaborators. Sample metadata almost always included a de-identified subject ID, COVID-19 status, age in years and sex. The repertoires were released in a freely available public database meant as a resource for research on the immune response to SARS-CoV-2. The material from the prospective study consisted of cDNA or gDNA derived from T cells, B-cell-depleted T cells, or PBMCs.

What the work shows at the level of the full study, not this receptor alone: Clinical and demographic metadata were provided uncurated, with the amount varying by source and participant.

CDR1 and CDR2, looked up from the germline V gene (reference sequence), are LNHDA and SQIVND. The V end gives up 3 bases and the J end 9 bases, leaving 8 bases in the junction not matched to a gene. From cysteine to phenylalanine, the CDR3 is 15 amino acids long. Solely the CDR3 DNA is kept, with 45 bases framed from the first base. Whole blood was collected in K2EDTA tubes by collaborating institutions according to the institutions' own protocols. For TCRbeta analysis, collaborators shipped samples in one of three forms: frozen whole blood, isolated PBMCs, or DNA extracted from either of those sample types. TCRbeta CDR3 regions were amplified from genomic DNA using the immunoSEQ Assay, a bias-controlled multiplex PCR. The paper's data handling went like this. Nucleated cell counts per sample were estimated from amplification of reference gene primers within the assay. To quantify the absolute abundance of each unique TCRbeta CDR3 rearrangement, sequence reads were collapsed and filtered. For each sample, productive Simpson clonality was calculated as the square root of Simpson's diversity index across productive rearrangements. The clones in this table, taken by TCRdb from immuneACCESS, are in-frame only. Not every clone is retained; where verified, under half of the shortfall comes from an unresolved V gene, and the cause of the rest is unknown. V and J calls and clone size come straight from that table; D and trimming were deduced from the DNA. This sample gives about 210,000 clones in total; around four fifths of them show up just once. Clones ranked in the top ten supply roughly 2.5% of the sample.

As for this clone: It lacks a known antigen. No qualities accompany the bases; no much larger clone lies one base away.

This sequence originates from a woman between 40 and 55 years old with active or convalescent COVID-19. Material for sequencing was peripheral blood. The chain joins TRBV19 to TRBJ1-5, with 10 middle bases fitting TRBD1. The nucleotide sequence is TGTGCCAGTAGTATTCCTCCGGGACAGGGGTCGCCCCAGCATTTT. It translates to CASSIPPGQGSPQHF.